Listed below are T cell receptor beta chains from one sample, sequenced in a study of T cell responses to AZD1222 COVID-19 vaccine. TCRdb's table, derived via immunoSEQ multiplex PCR, lists solely in-frame clones and lacks some. This sample has 95,000 to 110,000 clones, with about nine tenths found just once. The sample was peripheral blood, taken on day 0 of AZD1222 vaccination. The source is an adult in good health. Each CDR3 is given with its conserved first and last residue. The order of the fields is J gene, clone size, CDR3 length, V gene, D gene, CDR3 DNA, CDR3 protein. The D gene is left open where the match is weak. Clone size is stated in some rows and not others, as once, few, many or a class when expanded.

>TRBJ2-7|-|13|TRBV19|-
TGTGCCAGTAGTACCGTCCGGGGACACGAGCAGTACTTC
CASSTVRGHEQYF
>TRBJ1-1|-|15|TRBV28|TRBD1
TGTGCCAGCAGCTACAGGGGGGGGAGGAACACTGAAGCTTTCTTT
CASSYRGGRNTEAFF
>TRBJ1-1|-|16|TRBV7-6|-
TGTGCCAGCAGCTTACAACCCTCACTTTTAGGGACTGAAGCTTTCTTT
CASSLQPSLLGTEAFF
>TRBJ2-7|-|14|TRBV28|-
TGTGCCAGCAGTGTGGCAGTAGCAGGCTACGAGCAGTACTTC
CASSVAVAGYEQYF
>TRBJ2-1|-|17|TRBV19|TRBD2
TGTGCCAGTAGTAGGAGTAGCGGGCCCGTTCCCTACAATGAGCAGTTCTTC
CASSRSSGPVPYNEQFF
>TRBJ1-1|-|13|TRBV7-9|TRBD1
TGTGCCAGCAGCTTCGACAGGGTAGGAGAAGCTTTCTTT
CASSFDRVGEAFF
>TRBJ2-1|-|15|TRBV28|TRBD2
TGTGCCAGCAGCCCTGACGCGGGAGTTATAAATGAGCAGTTCTTC
CASSPDAGVINEQFF
>TRBJ2-2|-|16|TRBV27|TRBD2
TGTGCCAGCACCCTCCGGAGCGGGAGTTACACCGGGGAGCTGTTTTTT
CASTLRSGSYTGELFF
>TRBJ1-3|-|13|TRBV30|-
TGTGCCTGGGGGATTGGGGGTGGAAACACCATATATTTT
CAWGIGGGNTIYF
>TRBJ1-6|-|14|TRBV5-1|-
TGCGCCAGCAGCGAGGGCCGATTAGATTCACCCCTCCACTTT
CASSEGRLDSPLHF
>TRBJ1-2|once|17|TRBV4-3|TRBD1
TGCGCCAGCAGCCAAACACACGGACAGGTAGGCGGGGGTGGCTACACCTTC
CASSQTHGQVGGGGYTF
>TRBJ1-2|-|13|TRBV12-3/TRBV12-4|-
TGTGCCAGCACCCCATCTTTAATCTATGGCTACACCTTC
CASTPSLIYGYTF
>TRBJ1-2|few|14|TRBV7-8|-
TGTGCCAGCAGCTTAGTCTCAGGCGGCTATGGCTACACCTTC
CASSLVSGGYGYTF
>TRBJ1-5|-|14|TRBV2|-
TGTGCCAGCAGTGAAGCGTGGGACAATCAGCCCCAGCATTTT
CASSEAWDNQPQHF
>TRBJ1-2|-|16|TRBV4-3|-
TGCGCCAGCAGCCAAGATCGGGTCGCGGTGGAGCATGGCTACACCTTC
CASSQDRVAVEHGYTF
>TRBJ1-2|-|13|TRBV12-3/TRBV12-4|-
TGTGCCAGCAGCCCCGGGACGACTGGTGGCTACACCTTC
CASSPGTTGGYTF
>TRBJ2-2|-|14|TRBV6-5|-
TGTGCCAGCAGTTACTCGACGGGATCCGGGGAGCTGTTTTTT
CASSYSTGSGELFF
>TRBJ1-2|-|13|TRBV30|-
TGTGCCTGGAGTGTTAGAAACAGGGTGCGCTACACCTTC
CAWSVRNRVRYTF
>TRBJ1-4|few|13|TRBV6-1|-
TGTGCCAGCAGTGAAGGGCGGTGGGAAAAACTGTTTTTT
CASSEGRWEKLFF
>TRBJ1-6|-|14|TRBV6-5|-
TGTGCCAGCAGGGTTAGGTATATTGATTCACCCCTCCACTTT
CASRVRYIDSPLHF
>TRBJ2-3|-|14|TRBV6-5|TRBD2
TGTGCCGGAACCTTCGGGGGGGGGACAGATACGCAGTATTTT
CAGTFGGGTDTQYF
>TRBJ2-7|-|13|TRBV5-8|TRBD2
TGTGCCAGCAGCACCCGGGGGGGGAATGAGCAGTACTTC
CASSTRGGNEQYF
>TRBJ1-5|-|15|TRBV24-1|-
TGTGCCACCAGTGACACTACAGTGTCGTATCAGCCCCAGCATTTT
CATSDTTVSYQPQHF